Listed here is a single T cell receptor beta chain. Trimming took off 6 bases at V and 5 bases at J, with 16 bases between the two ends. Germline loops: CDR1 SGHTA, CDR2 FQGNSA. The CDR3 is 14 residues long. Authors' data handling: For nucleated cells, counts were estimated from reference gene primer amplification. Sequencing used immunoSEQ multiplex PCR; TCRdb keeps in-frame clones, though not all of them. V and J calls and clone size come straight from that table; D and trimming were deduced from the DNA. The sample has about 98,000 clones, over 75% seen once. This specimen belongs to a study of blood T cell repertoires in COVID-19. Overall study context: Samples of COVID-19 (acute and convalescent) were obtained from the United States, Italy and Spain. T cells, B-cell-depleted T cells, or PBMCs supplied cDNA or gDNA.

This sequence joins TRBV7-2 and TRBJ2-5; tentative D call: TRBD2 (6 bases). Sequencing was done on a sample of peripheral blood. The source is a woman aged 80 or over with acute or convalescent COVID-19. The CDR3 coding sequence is TGTGCCAGCAGGCTGTCAGCAGGGAGGGAGACCCAGTACTTC. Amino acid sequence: CASRLSAGRETQYF.